The 20 T cell receptor beta chains below come from one sample, sequenced in a study of shared clonotypes between healthy human individuals. Using immunoSEQ multiplex PCR, the repertoire was profiled, and TCRdb retains in-frame clones only, with some absent. The data show more than 1,200,000 clones, with around 98.5% seen just once and about 0.4% held by the top ten. The sequenced sample consisted of naive CD4+ T cells sorted from blood. Indicated subset: CD45RA+ positively selected. These TCRs come from a man under 40 in good health.

Details on this clone: Other DNA sequences of this sample code for an identical CDR3. The V and J genes are TRBV7-2 and TRBJ2-7, with D possibly called TRBD1 or TRBD2 (7 bases each). The CDR3 length is 13 residues. Trimming cost V 1 base and J 7 bases, with 11 bases left between them. Germline V lookup: CDR1 SGHTA, CDR2 FQGNSA. In nucleotides, the CDR3 is TGTGCCAGCAGCTTAGACAGGGGAGGGGAGCAGTACTTC. Translated, it gives CASSLDRGGEQYF.

In nucleotides, the CDR3 is TGTGCCAGCACCCCGTCAGGCAGGGAGGTTTATGGCTACACCTTC. Translation gives CASTPSGREVYGYTF. The rearrangement uses TRBV6-6 and TRBJ1-2, with D possibly being TRBD1 (5 bases). Between the trimmed V and J ends, which lost 7 bases and 5 bases, there was a span of 20 bases. Germline values: CDR1 MNHNY, CDR2 SVGAGI (reference sequence). CDR3 length equals 15 residues.

V and J are TRBV5-6 and TRBJ2-7; D gene unclear. Germline V CDR1 and CDR2: SGHDT, YYEEEE. This CDR3 has 14 amino acids. Trimming took 4 bases from V and 0 from J, leaving 11 bases between them. The CDR3 DNA follows: TGTGCCAGCAGCCGTGGCCAGAACTCCTACGAGCAGTACTTC. As protein: CASSRGQNSYEQYF.

J is TRBJ2-1 and V is TRBV5-4; no reliable D call. This CDR3 has 12 residues. Trimming took off 2 bases at V and 9 bases at J, with 9 bases between the two ends. Germline CDR1 and CDR2: SGHNT and YYREEE (reference sequence). The CDR3 DNA sequence: TGTGCCAGCAGCTTTAAGCTCGGTGAGCAGTTCTTC. Amino acids: CASSFKLGEQFF.

The chain recombines TRBV12-5 with TRBJ2-2, with a tentative D call TRBD1 (6 bases). CDR3 length: 14 residues. The V end was cut by 5 bases, the J end by 5 bases, with 12 bases between. Germline CDR1 is LGHNT and CDR2 is FRNRAP. The CDR3 protein is CASGLDSPTGELFF. CDR3 DNA: TGTGCTAGTGGTCTGGACAGCCCTACCGGGGAGCTGTTTTTT.

The V and J genes are TRBV9 and TRBJ1-2; D is uncertain. CDR1 is SGDLS, CDR2 YYNGEE, per germline. V was trimmed by 3 bases and J by 5 bases, leaving 17 bases between them. This CDR3 has 15 amino acids. CDR3: CASSAEGRGGYGYTF. The CDR3 coding sequence is TGTGCCAGCAGCGCCGAAGGCCGGGGAGGATATGGCTACACCTTC.

The chain carries TRBV28 and TRBJ1-2; the match to TRBD1 covers 7 bases. This CDR3 has 13 amino acids. Germline V gives CDR1 MDHEN, CDR2 SYDVKM. With 6 bases clipped from V and 4 bases from J, the junction kept 5 bases outside the gene matches. The chain's CDR3 is CASRTGRGYGYTF. CDR3 nucleotide sequence: TGTGCCAGCAGGACAGGGCGGGGCTATGGCTACACCTTC.

The rearrangement uses TRBV28 and TRBJ2-7; 14 bases agree with TRBD2. V lost 4 bases, J lost 4 bases, and 9 bases stayed unmatched. Per germline, CDR1 MDHEN and CDR2 SYDVKM. This CDR3 spans 17 amino acids. CDR3 coding DNA: TGTGCCAGCAGTTCACAGACTAGCGGGAGGGCGGCTTACGAGCAGTACTTC. This gives the protein CASSSQTSGRAAYEQYF.

V and J are TRBV19 and TRBJ1-1; D call uncertain. Trimming took off 5 bases at V and 1 base at J, with 11 bases between the two ends. The CDR3 spans 14 residues. Looked up from germline, CDR1 is LNHDA and CDR2 is SQIVND (reference sequence). CDR3: CASSVSVGNTEAFF. DNA of the CDR3: TGTGCCAGTAGTGTGTCCGTGGGGAACACTGAAGCTTTCTTT.

The chain recombines TRBV9 with TRBJ2-1, with 8 positions matching TRBD2. The CDR3 contains 14 residues. Looked up from germline, CDR1 is SGDLS and CDR2 is YYNGEE. The junction had 3 bases not matched to a gene; V was cut back by 0 bases and J by 7 bases. This CDR3 reads CASSVGIAGNEQFF. The DNA of the CDR3 is TGTGCCAGCAGCGTAGGGATAGCGGGAAATGAGCAGTTCTTC.

As to this clone: Other DNA variants within this sample encode the same CDR3. V is TRBV5-1 and J is TRBJ2-7; D is unresolved. V lost 0 bases and J lost 2, with 9 bases in between. Germline V lookup: CDR1 SGHRS, CDR2 YFSETQ. The CDR3 loop spans 14 amino acids. CDR3 sequence reads: CASSLGVRAYEQYF. CDR3 DNA: TGCGCCAGCAGCTTGGGGGTCAGAGCCTACGAGCAGTACTTC.

This chain connects TRBV7-9 to TRBJ2-5; D perhaps matches TRBD2 (6 bases). The V and J ends lost 1 base and 2 bases respectively, with 11 bases between them. The germline CDR1 and CDR2 sequences are SEHNR and FQNEAQ (reference sequence). This CDR3 is 15 amino acids long. The CDR3 DNA reads TGTGCCAGCAGCTTAGAGGGGCGGGGACAAGAGACCCAGTACTTC. Its translation: CASSLEGRGQETQYF.

The rearrangement joins TRBV2 to TRBJ2-7, with 8 bases that match TRBD1. The ends lost 4 bases at V and 3 bases at J; junction bases unmatched: 5. Germline V gene sequence: CDR1 SNHLY, CDR2 FYNNEI. The CDR3 runs 14 residues. The CDR3 nucleotides are TGTGCCAGCAGTGCACAGGGGGTGGTCTACGAGCAGTACTTC. Translated: CASSAQGVVYEQYF.

V and J are TRBV18 and TRBJ2-4; no clear D. The CDR3 runs to 14 residues. Trimming removed 3 bases at V and 2 bases at J, with 8 bases between. Germline V lookup: CDR1 KGHSH, CDR2 LQKENI. The CDR3 region is CASSPGSSKNIQYF. As DNA, the CDR3 is TGTGCCAGCTCACCGGGAAGTTCCAAAAACATTCAGTACTTC.

A note on this clone: The same CDR3 also results from other DNA sequences found in this sample. V usage is TRBV5-1 and J usage is TRBJ2-7; 7 bases match TRBD1. Germline loops: CDR1 SGHRS, CDR2 YFSETQ. The length of the CDR3 is 13 residues. V was pared by 4 bases and J by 3 bases, with 4 bases of the junction left unmatched. The CDR3 here is CASSPAGGYEQYF. The CDR3 DNA follows: TGCGCCAGCAGCCCTGCAGGGGGCTACGAGCAGTACTTC.

The V and J genes are TRBV10-1 and TRBJ2-3, with D perhaps being TRBD1 or TRBD2 (5 bases each). Germline CDR1 reads WNHNN; CDR2 reads SYGVQD (reference sequence). CDR3 length: 16 residues. The germline V and J ends were trimmed by 4 bases and 0 bases, with 14 bases remaining between them. The DNA of the CDR3 is TGCGCCAGCAGTGCCTGGGACCACAGGAGCACAGATACGCAGTATTTT. Translating gives CASSAWDHRSTDTQYF.

J is TRBJ1-2 and V is TRBV6-5; TRBD1 agrees at 7 bases. This CDR3 is built from 15 residues. CDR1 MNHEY and CDR2 SVGAGI come from the germline V gene. J lost 4 bases, V lost 6 bases, and 11 bases had no gene match. CDR3 nucleotides: TGTGCCAGCAGCCGACCCCGACAGGGACCCTATGGCTACACCTTC. This encodes CASSRPRQGPYGYTF.

This chain connects TRBV5-1 to TRBJ2-1, with TRBD2 matching over 11 bases. The CDR3 runs to 21 residues. V was pared by 0 bases and J by 0 bases, with 14 bases of the junction left unmatched. CDR1 is SGHRS and CDR2 is YFSETQ in the germline V gene. The CDR3 DNA reads TGCGCCAGCAGCTTGGCCGGGGGACTAGCGGAGGGGCCCAGCTCCTACAATGAGCAGTTCTTC. Protein: CASSLAGGLAEGPSSYNEQFF.

This chain joins TRBV28 and TRBJ2-4, with a tentative D call TRBD1 (6 bases). This CDR3 region has 14 residues. The germline V gene has CDR1 MDHEN and CDR2 SYDVKM. V lost 6 bases and J 7 bases, leaving 16 bases between the germline ends. Here the CDR3 DNA reads TGTGCCAGCAGCTACACTCCGAGGGGGAACATTCAGTACTTC. As protein: CASSYTPRGNIQYF. The complete variable domain, with remaining parts taken from reference TRBV28 and TRBJ2-4, reads DVKVTQSSRYLVKRTGEKVFLECVQDMDHENMFWYRQDPGLGLRLIYFSYDVKMKEKGDIPEGYSVSREKKERFSLILESASTNQTSMYLCASSYTPRGNIQYFGAGTRLSVL.

The chain couples TRBV4-1 to TRBJ2-7; 10 nucleotides match TRBD1. This CDR3 has 15 residues. V shed 3 bases and J 5 bases; nucleotides not matched to a gene: 7. CDR1 and CDR2 from the germline V gene are MGHRA and YSYEKL. The CDR3: CASSHSSGTGDEQYF. The CDR3 region has the DNA TGCGCCAGCAGCCATTCCAGCGGGACAGGGGACGAGCAGTACTTC.